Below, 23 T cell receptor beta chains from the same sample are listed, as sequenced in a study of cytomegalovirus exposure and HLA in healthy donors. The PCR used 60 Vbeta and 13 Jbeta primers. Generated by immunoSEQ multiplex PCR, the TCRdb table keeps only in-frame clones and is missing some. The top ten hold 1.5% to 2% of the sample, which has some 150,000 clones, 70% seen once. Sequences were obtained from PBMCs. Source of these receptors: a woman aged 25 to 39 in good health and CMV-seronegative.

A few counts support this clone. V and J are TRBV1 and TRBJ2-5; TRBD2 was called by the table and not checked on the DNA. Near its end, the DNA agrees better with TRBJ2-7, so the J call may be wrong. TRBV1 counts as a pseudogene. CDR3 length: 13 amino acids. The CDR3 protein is CTSPLFPSYEQYF. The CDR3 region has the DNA TGCACCAGCCCCCTTTTCCCCTCCTACGAGCAGTACTTC.

CDR3 coding DNA: TGTGCCAGCAGTATTTTGTTGGGGGGGCAAGAGACCCAGTACTTC. The encoded protein is CASSILLGGQETQYF. V gene TRBV7-9 combines with J gene TRBJ2-5; 7 nucleotides agree with TRBD2. The CDR3 is 15 residues long. CDR1 SEHNR and CDR2 FQNEAQ come from the germline V gene (reference sequence). V shed 6 bases, J shed 2 bases, and the junction held 9 bases outside the gene matches. Using reference TRBV7-9 and TRBJ2-5 for the parts outside the CDR3, the full variable domain is DTGVSQNPRHKITKRGQNVTFRCDPISEHNRLYWYRQTLGQGPEFLTYFQNEAQLEKSRLLSDRFSAERPKGSFSTLEIQRTEQGDSAMYLCASSILLGGQETQYFGPGTRLLVL.

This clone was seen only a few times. CDR3 DNA sequence: TGTGCCAGCTCACCACGCCCGCGGGAGGGCGGTACGCAGTATTTT. Protein: CASSPRPREGGTQYF. The V and J genes are TRBV18 and TRBJ2-3; 9 nucleotides align to TRBD2. V shed 1 base and J 8 bases; nucleotides not matched to a gene: 7. From germline, CDR1 is KGHSH and CDR2 LQKENI. CDR3 size: 15 residues.

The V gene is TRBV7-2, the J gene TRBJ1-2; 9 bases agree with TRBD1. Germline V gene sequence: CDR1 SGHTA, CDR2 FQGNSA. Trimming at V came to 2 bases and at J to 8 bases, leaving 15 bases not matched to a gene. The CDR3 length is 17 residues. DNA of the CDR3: TGTGCCAGCAGCTTATTAGAGACAGGGGGGGCCGGAGGCGGCTACACCTTC. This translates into CASSLLETGGAGGGYTF.

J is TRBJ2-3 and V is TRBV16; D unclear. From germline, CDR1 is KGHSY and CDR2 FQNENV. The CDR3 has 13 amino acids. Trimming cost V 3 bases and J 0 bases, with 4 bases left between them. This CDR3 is CASSHSSTDTQYF. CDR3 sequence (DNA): TGTGCCAGCAGCCACTCTAGCACAGATACGCAGTATTTT.

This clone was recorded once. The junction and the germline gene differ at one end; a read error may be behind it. The CDR3 here is CASSEAGGEQLF. CDR3 coding DNA: TGTGCCAGCAGTGAAGCCGGTGGGGAGCAGCTCTTC. The rearrangement joins TRBV2 to TRBJ2-1; D may be TRBD2 (5 bases). Per the germline V gene, CDR1 is SNHLY and CDR2 is FYNNEI. The CDR3 contains 12 residues.

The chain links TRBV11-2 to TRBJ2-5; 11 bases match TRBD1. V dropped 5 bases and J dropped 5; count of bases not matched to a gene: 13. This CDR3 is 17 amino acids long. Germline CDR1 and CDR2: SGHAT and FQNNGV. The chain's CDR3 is CASSPLGTGGQGETQYF. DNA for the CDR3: TGTGCCAGCAGCCCCCTCGGGACAGGGGGTCAAGGGGAGACCCAGTACTTC.

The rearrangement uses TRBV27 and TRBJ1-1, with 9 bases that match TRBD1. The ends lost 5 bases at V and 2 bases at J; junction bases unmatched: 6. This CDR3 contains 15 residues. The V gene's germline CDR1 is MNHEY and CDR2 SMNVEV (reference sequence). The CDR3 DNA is TGTGCCAGCAGTATGGGGACAGGGCAAAACACTGAAGCTTTCTTT. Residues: CASSMGTGQNTEAFF.

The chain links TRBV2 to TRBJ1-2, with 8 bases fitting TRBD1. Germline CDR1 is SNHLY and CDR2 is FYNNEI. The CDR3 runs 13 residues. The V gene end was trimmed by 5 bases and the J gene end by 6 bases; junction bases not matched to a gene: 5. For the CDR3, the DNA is TGTGCCAGCAGTACCGACAGGGGCAATGGCTACACCTTC. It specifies CASSTDRGNGYTF.

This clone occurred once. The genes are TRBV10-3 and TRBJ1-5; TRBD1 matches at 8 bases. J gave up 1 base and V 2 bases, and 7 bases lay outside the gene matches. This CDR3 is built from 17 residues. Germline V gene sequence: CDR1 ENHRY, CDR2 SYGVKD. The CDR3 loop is CAISEREQGGSNQPQHF. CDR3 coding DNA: TGTGCCATCAGTGAGAGGGAACAGGGGGGAAGCAATCAGCCCCAGCATTTT.

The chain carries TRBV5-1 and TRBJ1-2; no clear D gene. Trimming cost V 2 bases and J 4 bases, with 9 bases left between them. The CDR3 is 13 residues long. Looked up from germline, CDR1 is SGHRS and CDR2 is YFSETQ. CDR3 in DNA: TGCGCCAGCAGCTTCGCGGTGACCTATGGCTACACCTTC. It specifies CASSFAVTYGYTF.

CDR3 residues: CASSFWGGETQYF. The CDR3 DNA sequence: TGTGCCAGCAGTTTTTGGGGGGGCGAGACCCAGTACTTC. V and J are TRBV28 and TRBJ2-5; perhaps TRBD2 as D (7 bases). Germline V gives CDR1 MDHEN, CDR2 SYDVKM. The length of the CDR3 is 13 residues. Trimming pared 3 bases from V and 5 bases from J, leaving 10 bases between.

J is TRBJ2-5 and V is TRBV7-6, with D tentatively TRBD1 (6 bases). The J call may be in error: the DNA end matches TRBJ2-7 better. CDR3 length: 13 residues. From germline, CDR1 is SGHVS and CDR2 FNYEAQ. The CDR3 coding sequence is TGTGCCAGCAGCCCTCGGACAGACTACGAGCAGTACTTC. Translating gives CASSPRTDYEQYF.

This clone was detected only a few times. CDR3 coding DNA: TGTGCCTGGAGTCCTTGGGCTCGAGTCCAAGAGACCCAGTACTTC. It specifies CAWSPWARVQETQYF. V usage is TRBV30 and J usage is TRBJ2-5; no reliable D call. Deletions cut 2 bases from V and 1 base from J, with 14 bases between. The CDR3 length is 15 residues. Germline V CDR1 and CDR2: GTSNPN, SVGIG (reference sequence).

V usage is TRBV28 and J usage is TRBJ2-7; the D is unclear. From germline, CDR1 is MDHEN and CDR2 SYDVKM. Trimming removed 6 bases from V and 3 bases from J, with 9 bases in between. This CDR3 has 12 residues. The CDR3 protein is CASSQNIYEQYF. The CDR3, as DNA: TGTGCCAGCAGCCAGAATATCTACGAGCAGTACTTC.

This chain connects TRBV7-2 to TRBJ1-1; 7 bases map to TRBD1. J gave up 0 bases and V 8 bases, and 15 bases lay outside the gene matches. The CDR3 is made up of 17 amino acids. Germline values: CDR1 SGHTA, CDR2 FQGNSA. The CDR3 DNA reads TGTGCCAGCGCCCAAAACAGGGGATGGAGGCTGAACACTGAAGCTTTCTTT. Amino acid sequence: CASAQNRGWRLNTEAFF.

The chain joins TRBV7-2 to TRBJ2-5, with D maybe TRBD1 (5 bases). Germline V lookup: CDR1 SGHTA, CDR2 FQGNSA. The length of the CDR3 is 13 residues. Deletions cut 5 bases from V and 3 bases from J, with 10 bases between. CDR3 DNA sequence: TGTGCCAGCAGCCACCGGACAAAAGAGACCCAGTACTTC. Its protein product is CASSHRTKETQYF.

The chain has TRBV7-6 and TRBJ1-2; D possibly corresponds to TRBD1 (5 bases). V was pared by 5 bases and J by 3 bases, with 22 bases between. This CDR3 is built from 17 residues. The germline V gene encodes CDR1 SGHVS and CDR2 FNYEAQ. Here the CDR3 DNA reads TGTGCCAGCAGCCCGGAACCCCAGGCAGGGATAGACTATGGCTACACCTTC. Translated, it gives CASSPEPQAGIDYGYTF.

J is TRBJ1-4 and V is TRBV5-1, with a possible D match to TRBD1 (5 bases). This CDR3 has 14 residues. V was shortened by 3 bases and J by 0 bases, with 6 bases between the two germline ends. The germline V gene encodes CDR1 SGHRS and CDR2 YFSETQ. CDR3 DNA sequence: TGCGCCAGCAGCTCGACAGCAACTAATGAAAAACTGTTTTTT. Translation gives CASSSTATNEKLFF.

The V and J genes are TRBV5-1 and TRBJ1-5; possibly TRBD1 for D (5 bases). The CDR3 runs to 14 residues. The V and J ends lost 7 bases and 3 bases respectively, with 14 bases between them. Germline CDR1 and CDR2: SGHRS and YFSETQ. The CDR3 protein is CASSPGGYNQPQHF. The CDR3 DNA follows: TGCGCCAGCTCGCCGGGGGGATACAATCAGCCCCAGCATTTT.

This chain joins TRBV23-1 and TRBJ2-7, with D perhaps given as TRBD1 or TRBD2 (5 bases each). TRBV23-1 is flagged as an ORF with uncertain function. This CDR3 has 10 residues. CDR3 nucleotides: TGCCGAAGAGGGGACTACGAGCAGTACGTC. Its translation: CRRGDYEQYV.

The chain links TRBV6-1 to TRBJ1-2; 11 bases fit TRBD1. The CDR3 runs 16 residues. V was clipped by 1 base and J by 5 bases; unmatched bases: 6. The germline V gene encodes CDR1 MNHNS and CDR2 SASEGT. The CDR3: CASSEGTGGAPYGYTF. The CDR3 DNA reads TGTGCCAGCAGTGAAGGGACAGGGGGCGCCCCGTATGGCTACACCTTC.

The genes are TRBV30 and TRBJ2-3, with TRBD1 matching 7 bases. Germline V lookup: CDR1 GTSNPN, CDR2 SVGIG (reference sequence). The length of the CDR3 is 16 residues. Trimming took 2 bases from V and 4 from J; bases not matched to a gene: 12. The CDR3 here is CAWSTDRDRGPDTQYF. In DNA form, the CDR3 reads TGTGCCTGGAGTACAGACCGGGACAGAGGACCAGATACGCAGTATTTT.